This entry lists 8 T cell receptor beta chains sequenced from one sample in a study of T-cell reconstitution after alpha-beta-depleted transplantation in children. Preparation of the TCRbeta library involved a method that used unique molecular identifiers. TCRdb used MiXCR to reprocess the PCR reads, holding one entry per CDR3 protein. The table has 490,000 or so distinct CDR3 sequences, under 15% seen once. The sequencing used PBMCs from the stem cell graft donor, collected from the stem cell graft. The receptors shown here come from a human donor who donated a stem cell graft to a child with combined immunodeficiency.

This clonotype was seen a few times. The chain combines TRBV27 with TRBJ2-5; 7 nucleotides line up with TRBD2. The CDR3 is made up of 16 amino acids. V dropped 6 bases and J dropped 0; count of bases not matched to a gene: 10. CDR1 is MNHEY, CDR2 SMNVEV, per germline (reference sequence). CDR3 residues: CASSRRLALYQETQYF. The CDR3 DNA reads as TGTGCCAGCAGCAGAAGACTAGCTTTGTACCAAGAGACCCAGTACTTC.

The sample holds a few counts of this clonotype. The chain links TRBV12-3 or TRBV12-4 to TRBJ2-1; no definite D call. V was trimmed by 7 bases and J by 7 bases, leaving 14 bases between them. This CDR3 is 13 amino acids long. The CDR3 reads CASNEGQWNEQFF. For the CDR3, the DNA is TGTGCCAGCAACGAAGGGCAGTGGAATGAGCAGTTCTTC.

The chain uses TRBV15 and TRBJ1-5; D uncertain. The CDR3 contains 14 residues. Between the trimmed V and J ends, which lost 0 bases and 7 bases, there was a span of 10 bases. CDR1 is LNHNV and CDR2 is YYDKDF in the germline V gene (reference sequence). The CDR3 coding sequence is TGTGCCACCAGCAGAGAAGGGCTAGGACAGCCCCAGCATTTT. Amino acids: CATSREGLGQPQHF.

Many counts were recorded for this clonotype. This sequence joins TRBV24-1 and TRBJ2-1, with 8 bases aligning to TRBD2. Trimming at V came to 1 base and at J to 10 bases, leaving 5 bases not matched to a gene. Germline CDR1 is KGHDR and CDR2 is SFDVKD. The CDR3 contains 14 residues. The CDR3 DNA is TGTGCCACCAGTGATTTCTTCTTAGCGGGAGAGCAGTTCTTC. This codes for CATSDFFLAGEQFF.

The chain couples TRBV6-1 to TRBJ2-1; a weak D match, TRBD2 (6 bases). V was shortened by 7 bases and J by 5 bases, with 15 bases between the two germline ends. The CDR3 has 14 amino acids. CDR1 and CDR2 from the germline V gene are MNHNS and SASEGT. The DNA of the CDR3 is TGTGCCAGCACTAACGGCGGGGTAAACAATGAGCAGTTCTTC. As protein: CASTNGGVNNEQFF.

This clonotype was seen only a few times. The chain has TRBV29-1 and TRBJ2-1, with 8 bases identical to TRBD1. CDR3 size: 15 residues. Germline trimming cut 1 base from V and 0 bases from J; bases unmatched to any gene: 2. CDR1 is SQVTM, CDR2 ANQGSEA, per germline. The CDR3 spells CSVEGGQDSYNEQFF. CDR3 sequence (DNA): TGCAGCGTTGAAGGGGGACAGGACTCCTACAATGAGCAGTTCTTC.

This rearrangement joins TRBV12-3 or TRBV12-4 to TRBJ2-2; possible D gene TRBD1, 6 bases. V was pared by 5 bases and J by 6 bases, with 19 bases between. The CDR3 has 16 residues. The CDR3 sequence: CASSAQGNKRAGELFF. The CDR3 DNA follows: TGTGCCAGCAGTGCACAGGGTAATAAGAGGGCCGGGGAGCTGTTTTTT.

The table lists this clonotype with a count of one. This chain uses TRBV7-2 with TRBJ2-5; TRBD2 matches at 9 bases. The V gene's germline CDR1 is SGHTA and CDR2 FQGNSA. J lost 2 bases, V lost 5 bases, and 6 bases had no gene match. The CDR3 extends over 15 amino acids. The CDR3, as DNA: TGTGCCAGCAGCCTCCAAAGCGGGAGGCAAGAGACCCAGTACTTC. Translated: CASSLQSGRQETQYF.